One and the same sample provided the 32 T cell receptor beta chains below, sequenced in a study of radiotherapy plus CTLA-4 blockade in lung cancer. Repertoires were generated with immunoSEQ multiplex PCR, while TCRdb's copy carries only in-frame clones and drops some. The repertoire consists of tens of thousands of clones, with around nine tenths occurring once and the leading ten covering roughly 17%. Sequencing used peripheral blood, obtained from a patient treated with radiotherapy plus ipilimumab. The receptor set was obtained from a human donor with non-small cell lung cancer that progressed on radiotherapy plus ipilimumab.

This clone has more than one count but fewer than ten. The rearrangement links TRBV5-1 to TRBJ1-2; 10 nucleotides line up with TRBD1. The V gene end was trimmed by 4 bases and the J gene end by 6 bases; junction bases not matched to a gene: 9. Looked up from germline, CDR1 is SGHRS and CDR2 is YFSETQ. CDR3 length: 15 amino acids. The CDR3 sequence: CASSTSGTGVDGYTF. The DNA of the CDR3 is TGCGCCAGCAGCACCTCCGGGACAGGGGTGGATGGCTACACCTTC.

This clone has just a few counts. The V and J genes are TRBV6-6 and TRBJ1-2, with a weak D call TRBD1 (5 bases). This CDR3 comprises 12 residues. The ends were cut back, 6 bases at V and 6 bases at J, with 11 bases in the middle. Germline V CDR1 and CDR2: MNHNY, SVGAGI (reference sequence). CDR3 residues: CASSRGTDGYTF. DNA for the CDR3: TGTGCCAGCAGCAGAGGGACGGATGGCTACACCTTC.

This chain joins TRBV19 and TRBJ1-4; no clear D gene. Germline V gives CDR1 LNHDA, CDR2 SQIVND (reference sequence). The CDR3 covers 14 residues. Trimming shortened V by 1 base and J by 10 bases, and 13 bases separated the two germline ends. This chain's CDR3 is CASSIGLSSGKLFF. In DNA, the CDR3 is TGTGCCAGTAGTATAGGTCTGTCGTCGGGAAAACTGTTTTTT.

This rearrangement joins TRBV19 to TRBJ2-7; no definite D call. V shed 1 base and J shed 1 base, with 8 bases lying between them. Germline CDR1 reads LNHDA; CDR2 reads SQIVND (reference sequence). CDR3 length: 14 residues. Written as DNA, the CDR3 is TGTGCCAGTAGTATAGCTCTATCGTCCTACGAGCAGTACTTC. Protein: CASSIALSSYEQYF.

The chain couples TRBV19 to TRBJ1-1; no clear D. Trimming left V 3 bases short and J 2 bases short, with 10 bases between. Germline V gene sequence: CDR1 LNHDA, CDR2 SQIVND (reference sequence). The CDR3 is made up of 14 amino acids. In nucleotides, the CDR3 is TGTGCCAGTAGTATTTTAGGCAGTAACACTGAAGCTTTCTTT. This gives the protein CASSILGSNTEAFF.

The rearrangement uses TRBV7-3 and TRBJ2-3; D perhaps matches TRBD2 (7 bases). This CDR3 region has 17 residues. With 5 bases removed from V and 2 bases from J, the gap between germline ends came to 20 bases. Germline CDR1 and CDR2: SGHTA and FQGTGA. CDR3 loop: CASSPRGGTPPTDTQYF. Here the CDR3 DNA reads TGTGCCAGCAGCCCTAGGGGGGGCACCCCTCCCACAGATACGCAGTATTTT.

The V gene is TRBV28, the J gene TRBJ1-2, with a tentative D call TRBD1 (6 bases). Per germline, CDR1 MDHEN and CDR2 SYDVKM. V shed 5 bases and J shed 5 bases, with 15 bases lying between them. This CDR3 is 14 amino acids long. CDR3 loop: CASSPGQTVYGYTF. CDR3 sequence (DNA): TGTGCCAGCAGTCCCGGACAGACGGTTTATGGCTACACCTTC.

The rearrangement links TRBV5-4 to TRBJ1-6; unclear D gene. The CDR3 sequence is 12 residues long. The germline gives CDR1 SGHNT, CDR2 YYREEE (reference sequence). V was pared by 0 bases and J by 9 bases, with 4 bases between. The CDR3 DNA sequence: TGTGCCAGCAGCTTGGGTAGTTCACCCCTCCACTTT. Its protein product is CASSLGSSPLHF.

The CDR3 loop reads CASSPAQSNSPLHF. The CDR3 DNA follows: TGTGCCAGCTCACCCGCCCAATCAAATTCACCCCTCCACTTT. The chain combines TRBV18 with TRBJ1-6; D is uncertain. Germline CDR1 is KGHSH and CDR2 is LQKENI. The V end was cut by 3 bases, the J end by 7 bases, with 10 bases between. The CDR3 has 14 amino acids.

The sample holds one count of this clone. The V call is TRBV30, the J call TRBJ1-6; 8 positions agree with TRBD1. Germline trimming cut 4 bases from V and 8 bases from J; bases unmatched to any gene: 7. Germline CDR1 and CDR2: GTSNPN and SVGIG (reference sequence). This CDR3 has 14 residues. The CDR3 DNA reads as TGTGCCTGGAATGGAGCAGGGGGCTATTCACCCCTCCACTTT. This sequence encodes CAWNGAGGYSPLHF.

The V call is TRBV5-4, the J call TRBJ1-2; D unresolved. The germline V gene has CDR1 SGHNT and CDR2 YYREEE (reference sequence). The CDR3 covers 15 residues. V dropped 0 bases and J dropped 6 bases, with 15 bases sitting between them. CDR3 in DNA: TGTGCCAGCAGCTTGGGGTTCGACGCGGGCCATGGCTACACCTTC. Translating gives CASSLGFDAGHGYTF.

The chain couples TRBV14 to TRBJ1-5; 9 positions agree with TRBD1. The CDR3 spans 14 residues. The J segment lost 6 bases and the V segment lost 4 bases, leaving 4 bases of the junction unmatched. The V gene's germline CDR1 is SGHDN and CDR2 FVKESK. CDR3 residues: CASSPTGGGQPQHF. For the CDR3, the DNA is TGTGCCAGCAGCCCCACAGGGGGCGGTCAGCCCCAGCATTTT.

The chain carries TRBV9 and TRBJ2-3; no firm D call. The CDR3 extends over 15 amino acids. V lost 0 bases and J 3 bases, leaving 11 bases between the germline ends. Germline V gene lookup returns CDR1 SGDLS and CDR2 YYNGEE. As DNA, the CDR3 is TGTGCCAGCAGCGTAGCGGAGCTTGGTACAGATACGCAGTATTTT. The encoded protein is CASSVAELGTDTQYF.

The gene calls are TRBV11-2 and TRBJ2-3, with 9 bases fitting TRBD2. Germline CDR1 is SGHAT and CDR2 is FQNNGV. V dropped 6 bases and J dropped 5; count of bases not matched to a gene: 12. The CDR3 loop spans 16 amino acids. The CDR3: CASRPGVAGVRDTQYF. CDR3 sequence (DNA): TGTGCCAGCAGACCCGGGGTAGCGGGAGTAAGAGATACGCAGTATTTT.

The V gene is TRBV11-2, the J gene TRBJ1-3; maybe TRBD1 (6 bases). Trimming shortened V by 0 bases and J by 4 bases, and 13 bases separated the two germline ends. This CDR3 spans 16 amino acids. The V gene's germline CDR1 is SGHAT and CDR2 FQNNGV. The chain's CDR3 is CASSLEWGGRGNTIYF. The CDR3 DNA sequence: TGTGCCAGCAGCTTAGAATGGGGGGGCAGAGGAAACACCATATATTTT.

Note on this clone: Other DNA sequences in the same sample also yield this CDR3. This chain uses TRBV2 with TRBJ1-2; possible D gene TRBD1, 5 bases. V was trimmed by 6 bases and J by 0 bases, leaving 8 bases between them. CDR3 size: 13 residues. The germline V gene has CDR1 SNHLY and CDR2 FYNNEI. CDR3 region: CASRGDSNYGYTF. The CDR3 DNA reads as TGTGCCAGCAGAGGGGACTCTAACTATGGCTACACCTTC.

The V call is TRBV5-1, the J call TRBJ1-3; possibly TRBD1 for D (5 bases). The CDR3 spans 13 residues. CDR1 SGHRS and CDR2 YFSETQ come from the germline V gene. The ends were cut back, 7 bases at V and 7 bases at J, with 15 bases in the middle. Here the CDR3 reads CASRDDGRNTIYF. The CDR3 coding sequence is TGCGCCAGCCGGGACGACGGGAGGAACACCATATATTTT.

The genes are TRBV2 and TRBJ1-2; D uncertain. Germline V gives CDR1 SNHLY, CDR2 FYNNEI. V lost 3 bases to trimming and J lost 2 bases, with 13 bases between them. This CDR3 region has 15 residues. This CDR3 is CASSDPVGYNYGYTF. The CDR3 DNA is TGTGCCAGCAGTGACCCGGTAGGGTACAACTATGGCTACACCTTC.

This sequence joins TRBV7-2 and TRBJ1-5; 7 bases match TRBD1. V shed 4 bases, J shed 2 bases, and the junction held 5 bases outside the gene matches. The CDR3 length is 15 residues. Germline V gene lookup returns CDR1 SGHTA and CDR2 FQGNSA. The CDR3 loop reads CASSSTGPGNQPQHF. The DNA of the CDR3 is TGTGCCAGCAGCTCGACAGGGCCGGGCAATCAGCCCCAGCATTTT.

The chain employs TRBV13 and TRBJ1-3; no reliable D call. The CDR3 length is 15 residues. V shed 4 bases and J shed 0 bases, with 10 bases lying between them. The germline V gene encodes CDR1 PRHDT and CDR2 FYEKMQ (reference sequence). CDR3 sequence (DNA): TGTGCCAGCAGCTCCAGTGGCTTCTCTGGAAACACCATATATTTT. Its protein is CASSSSGFSGNTIYF.

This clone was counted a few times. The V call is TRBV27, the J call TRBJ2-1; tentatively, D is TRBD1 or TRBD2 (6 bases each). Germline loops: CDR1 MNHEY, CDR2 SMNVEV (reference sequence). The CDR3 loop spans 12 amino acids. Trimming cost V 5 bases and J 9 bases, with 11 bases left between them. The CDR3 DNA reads TGTGCCAGCAGTCCGTGGGGGGCTGAGCAGTTCTTC. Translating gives CASSPWGAEQFF.

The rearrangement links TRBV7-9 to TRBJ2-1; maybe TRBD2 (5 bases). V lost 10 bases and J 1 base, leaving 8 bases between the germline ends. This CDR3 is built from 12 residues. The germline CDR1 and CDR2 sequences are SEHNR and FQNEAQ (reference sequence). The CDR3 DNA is TGTGCCACCAGAGGGTCCTACAATGAGCAGTTCTTC. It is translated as CATRGSYNEQFF.

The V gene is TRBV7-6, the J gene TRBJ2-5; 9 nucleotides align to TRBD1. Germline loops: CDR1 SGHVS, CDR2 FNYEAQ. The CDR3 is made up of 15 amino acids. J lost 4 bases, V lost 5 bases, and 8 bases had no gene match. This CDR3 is CASSIGQGYAETQYF. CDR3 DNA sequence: TGTGCCAGCAGCATCGGACAGGGGTATGCAGAGACCCAGTACTTC. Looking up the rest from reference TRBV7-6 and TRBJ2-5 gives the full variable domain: GAGVSQSPRYKVTKRGQDVALRCDPISGHVSLYWYRQALGQGPEFLTYFNYEAQQDKSGLPNDRFSAERPEGSISTLTIQRTEQRDSAMYRCASSIGQGYAETQYFGPGTRLLVL.

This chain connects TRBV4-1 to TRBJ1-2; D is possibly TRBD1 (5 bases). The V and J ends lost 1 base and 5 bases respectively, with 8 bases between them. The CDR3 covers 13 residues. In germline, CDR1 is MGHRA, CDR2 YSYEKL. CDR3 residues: CASSQARGYGYTF. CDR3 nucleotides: TGCGCCAGCAGCCAAGCACGGGGGTATGGCTACACCTTC.

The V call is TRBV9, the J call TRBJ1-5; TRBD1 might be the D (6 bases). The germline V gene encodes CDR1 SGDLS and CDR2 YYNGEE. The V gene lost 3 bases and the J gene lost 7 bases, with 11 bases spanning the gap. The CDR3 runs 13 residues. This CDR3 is CASSEGGRQPQHF. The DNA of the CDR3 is TGTGCCAGCAGCGAGGGGGGAAGGCAGCCCCAGCATTTT.

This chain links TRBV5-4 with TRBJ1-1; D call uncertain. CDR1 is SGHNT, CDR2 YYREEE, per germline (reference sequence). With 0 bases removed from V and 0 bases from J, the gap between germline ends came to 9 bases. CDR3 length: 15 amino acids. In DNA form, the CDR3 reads TGTGCCAGCAGCTTGGAAAATACAATGAACACTGAAGCTTTCTTT. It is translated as CASSLENTMNTEAFF.

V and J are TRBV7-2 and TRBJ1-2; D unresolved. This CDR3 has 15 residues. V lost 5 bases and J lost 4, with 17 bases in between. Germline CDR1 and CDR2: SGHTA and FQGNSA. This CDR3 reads CASSQLRGSGYGYTF. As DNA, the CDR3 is TGTGCCAGCAGCCAGCTGCGAGGATCGGGCTATGGCTACACCTTC.

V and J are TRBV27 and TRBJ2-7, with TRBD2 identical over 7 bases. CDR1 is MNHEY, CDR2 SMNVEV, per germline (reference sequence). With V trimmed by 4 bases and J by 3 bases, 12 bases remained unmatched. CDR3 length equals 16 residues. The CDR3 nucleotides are TGTGCCAGCAGTTCCCCGTTTACGGGGGGTATCTACGAGCAGTACTTC. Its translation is CASSSPFTGGIYEQYF.

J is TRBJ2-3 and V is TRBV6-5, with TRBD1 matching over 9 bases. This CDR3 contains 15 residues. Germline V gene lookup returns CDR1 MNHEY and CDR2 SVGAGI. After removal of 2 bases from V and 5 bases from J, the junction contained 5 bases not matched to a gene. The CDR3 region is CASSYGDRVGDTQYF. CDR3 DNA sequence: TGTGCCAGCAGTTACGGGGACAGGGTAGGAGATACGCAGTATTTT.

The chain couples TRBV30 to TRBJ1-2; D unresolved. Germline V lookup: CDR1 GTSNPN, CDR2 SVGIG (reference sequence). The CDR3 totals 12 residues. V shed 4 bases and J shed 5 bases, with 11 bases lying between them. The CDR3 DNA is TGTGCCTGGATCCGGACGCTTTATGGCTACACCTTC. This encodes CAWIRTLYGYTF.

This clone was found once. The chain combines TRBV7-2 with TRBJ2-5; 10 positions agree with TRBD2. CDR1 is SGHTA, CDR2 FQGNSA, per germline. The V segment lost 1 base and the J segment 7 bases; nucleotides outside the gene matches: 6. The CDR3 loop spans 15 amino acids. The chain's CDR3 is CASSLVLAGLGTQYF. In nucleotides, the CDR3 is TGTGCCAGCAGCTTAGTACTAGCGGGGCTTGGGACCCAGTACTTC. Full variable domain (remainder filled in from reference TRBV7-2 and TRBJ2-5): GAGVSQSPSNKVTEKGKDVELRCDPISGHTALYWYRQSLGQGLEFLIYFQGNSAPDKSGLPSDRFSAERTGGSVSTLTIQRTQQEDSAVYLCASSLVLAGLGTQYFGPGTRLLVL.

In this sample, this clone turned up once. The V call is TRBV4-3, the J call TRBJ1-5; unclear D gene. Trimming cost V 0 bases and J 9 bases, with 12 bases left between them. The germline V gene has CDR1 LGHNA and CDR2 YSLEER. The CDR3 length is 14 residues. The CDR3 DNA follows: TGCGCCAGCAGCCAAGATGCCCTCGGCGGGCCCCAGCATTTT. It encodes CASSQDALGGPQHF.